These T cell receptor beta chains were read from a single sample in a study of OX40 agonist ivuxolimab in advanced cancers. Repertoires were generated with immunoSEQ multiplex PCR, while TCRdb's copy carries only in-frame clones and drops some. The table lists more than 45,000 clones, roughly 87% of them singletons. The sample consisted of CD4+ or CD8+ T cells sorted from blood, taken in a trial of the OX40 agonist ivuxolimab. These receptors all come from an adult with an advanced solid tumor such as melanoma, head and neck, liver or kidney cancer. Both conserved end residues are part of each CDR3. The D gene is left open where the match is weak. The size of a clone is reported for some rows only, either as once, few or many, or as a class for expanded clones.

CDR3 protein: CASSLKAGFTDTQYF
CDR3 DNA: TGTGCCAGCAGCTTAAAGGCGGGATTCACAGATACGCAGTATTTT
clone size: NA
J gene: TRBJ2-3
D gene: NA
CDR3 length: 15
V gene: TRBV7-2

CDR3 protein: CASSALNTNTEAFF
CDR3 DNA: TGTGCCAGCAGTGCATTAAATACCAACACTGAAGCTTTCTTT
clone size: NA
J gene: TRBJ1-1
D gene: NA
CDR3 length: 14
V gene: TRBV2

CDR3 protein: CASSSGRSITYNEQFF
CDR3 DNA: TGTGCCAGCAGTAGCGGGAGGAGTATCACATACAATGAGCAGTTCTTC
clone size: NA
J gene: TRBJ2-1
D gene: TRBD2
CDR3 length: 16
V gene: TRBV9

CDR3 protein: CASSSRLGPEETQYF
CDR3 DNA: TGTGCCAGCAGCTCCCGACTAGGTCCAGAAGAGACCCAGTACTTC
clone size: once
J gene: TRBJ2-5
D gene: NA
CDR3 length: 15
V gene: TRBV9

CDR3 protein: CASSEWRGLYNEQFF
CDR3 DNA: TGTGCCAGCAGTGAATGGCGGGGGCTTTACAATGAGCAGTTCTTC
clone size: NA
J gene: TRBJ2-1
D gene: NA
CDR3 length: 15
V gene: TRBV2

CDR3 protein: CASSLGATSLPGNYGYTF
CDR3 DNA: TGTGCCAGCAGCTTAGGGGCGACCTCTCTACCGGGCAACTATGGCTACACCTTC
clone size: NA
J gene: TRBJ1-2
D gene: NA
CDR3 length: 18
V gene: TRBV7-2

CDR3 protein: CATGGGSNQPQHF
CDR3 DNA: TGTGCCACAGGCGGAGGTAGCAATCAGCCCCAGCATTTT
clone size: NA
J gene: TRBJ1-5
D gene: NA
CDR3 length: 13
V gene: TRBV27

CDR3 protein: CASSQEGASGANVLTF
CDR3 DNA: TGTGCCAGCAGCCAAGAAGGGGCCTCTGGGGCCAACGTCCTGACTTTC
clone size: NA
J gene: TRBJ2-6
D gene: NA
CDR3 length: 16
V gene: TRBV4-2

CDR3 protein: CASSLGTGEDTGELFF
CDR3 DNA: TGTGCCAGCAGCTTGGGGACAGGGGAGGACACCGGGGAGCTGTTTTTT
clone size: NA
J gene: TRBJ2-2
D gene: TRBD1
CDR3 length: 16
V gene: TRBV7-3

CDR3 protein: CASSSGSEQYF
CDR3 DNA: TGTGCCAGCAGTTCAGGGAGCGAGCAGTACTTC
clone size: NA
J gene: TRBJ2-7
D gene: NA
CDR3 length: 11
V gene: TRBV2

CDR3 protein: CASSIRGGGGELFF
CDR3 DNA: TGTGCCAGTAGTATCCGGGGGGGTGGCGGGGAGCTGTTTTTT
clone size: once
J gene: TRBJ2-2
D gene: TRBD2
CDR3 length: 14
V gene: TRBV19

CDR3 protein: CASSVGGTDYNEQFF
CDR3 DNA: TGTGCCAGCAGCGTCGGGGGCACTGACTACAATGAGCAGTTCTTC
clone size: NA
J gene: TRBJ2-1
D gene: NA
CDR3 length: 15
V gene: TRBV5-8

CDR3 protein: CATPLAAYEQYF
CDR3 DNA: TGTGCCACCCCGCTAGCGGCCTACGAGCAGTACTTC
clone size: NA
J gene: TRBJ2-7
D gene: TRBD2
CDR3 length: 12
V gene: TRBV6-8

CDR3 protein: CSVRGPHPGELFF
CDR3 DNA: TGCAGCGTTCGGGGACCGCATCCCGGGGAGCTGTTTTTT
clone size: NA
J gene: TRBJ2-2
D gene: NA
CDR3 length: 13
V gene: TRBV29-1

CDR3 protein: CASSQTLSGRPSGANVLTF
CDR3 DNA: TGTGCCAGCAGCCAAACACTTAGCGGGAGGCCCTCTGGGGCCAACGTCCTGACTTTC
clone size: NA
J gene: TRBJ2-6
D gene: TRBD2
CDR3 length: 19
V gene: TRBV7-9

CDR3 protein: CASSFPSGIAGFTDTQYF
CDR3 DNA: TGCGCCAGCAGCTTCCCCTCGGGGATAGCGGGCTTCACAGATACGCAGTATTTT
clone size: NA
J gene: TRBJ2-3
D gene: TRBD2
CDR3 length: 18
V gene: TRBV5-1

CDR3 protein: CASSQDSRASGSTDTQYF
CDR3 DNA: TGCGCCAGCAGCCAAGATAGTAGAGCTAGCGGAAGCACAGATACGCAGTATTTT
clone size: NA
J gene: TRBJ2-3
D gene: TRBD2
CDR3 length: 18
V gene: TRBV4-3

CDR3 protein: CASSPQGGAHNNEQFF
CDR3 DNA: TGTGCCAGCAGCCCCCAAGGGGGGGCGCATAACAATGAGCAGTTCTTC
clone size: NA
J gene: TRBJ2-1
D gene: NA
CDR3 length: 16
V gene: TRBV7-9

CDR3 protein: CASIQGMNTEAFF
CDR3 DNA: TGTGCCAGCATACAGGGAATGAACACTGAAGCTTTCTTT
clone size: few
J gene: TRBJ1-1
D gene: NA
CDR3 length: 13
V gene: TRBV28

CDR3 protein: CASSIGLAGNNEQFF
CDR3 DNA: TGTGCCAGTAGTATAGGGCTAGCGGGGAACAATGAGCAGTTCTTC
clone size: NA
J gene: TRBJ2-1
D gene: TRBD2
CDR3 length: 15
V gene: TRBV19

CDR3 protein: CASSPWREAYNEQFF
CDR3 DNA: TGTGCCAGCAGTCCTTGGCGGGAGGCCTACAATGAGCAGTTCTTC
clone size: NA
J gene: TRBJ2-1
D gene: TRBD2
CDR3 length: 15
V gene: TRBV6-6

CDR3 protein: CASSEVAASSYNEQFF
CDR3 DNA: TGTGCCAGCAGTGAAGTGGCTGCTAGCTCCTACAATGAGCAGTTCTTC
clone size: NA
J gene: TRBJ2-1
D gene: NA
CDR3 length: 16
V gene: TRBV6-1

CDR3 protein: CASRPETGGTGTEAFF
CDR3 DNA: TGTGCCAGCAGACCTGAGACAGGGGGAACCGGCACTGAAGCTTTCTTT
clone size: NA
J gene: TRBJ1-1
D gene: TRBD1
CDR3 length: 16
V gene: TRBV13

CDR3 protein: CASSFNPGTLEAFF
CDR3 DNA: TGTGCCAGCAGCTTCAACCCCGGGACGCTTGAAGCTTTCTTT
clone size: NA
J gene: TRBJ1-1
D gene: NA
CDR3 length: 14
V gene: TRBV5-8

CDR3 protein: CASSQPPNTEAFF
CDR3 DNA: TGTGCCAGCAGTCAACCCCCTAACACTGAAGCTTTCTTT
clone size: NA
J gene: TRBJ1-1
D gene: NA
CDR3 length: 13
V gene: TRBV7-9

CDR3 protein: CSVRPTREVGNEQFF
CDR3 DNA: TGCAGCGTCCGCCCTACTAGGGAGGTTGGTAATGAGCAGTTCTTC
clone size: NA
J gene: TRBJ2-1
D gene: NA
CDR3 length: 15
V gene: TRBV29-1

CDR3 protein: CASSPGQVSSGELFF
CDR3 DNA: TGCGCCAGCAGCCCAGGACAGGTGTCCTCCGGGGAGCTGTTTTTT
clone size: NA
J gene: TRBJ2-2
D gene: TRBD1
CDR3 length: 15
V gene: TRBV4-3

CDR3 protein: CASSSRGQSYNEQFF
CDR3 DNA: TGTGCCAGCAGCTCTAGGGGACAGTCCTACAATGAGCAGTTCTTC
clone size: NA
J gene: TRBJ2-1
D gene: TRBD1
CDR3 length: 15
V gene: TRBV5-6

CDR3 protein: CASSETGTPFTDTEAFF
CDR3 DNA: TGTGCCAGCAGTGAAACCGGGACACCTTTCACGGACACTGAAGCTTTCTTT
clone size: NA
J gene: TRBJ1-1
D gene: NA
CDR3 length: 17
V gene: TRBV2

CDR3 protein: CASRKQGNRNSPLHF
CDR3 DNA: TGTGCCAGCAGGAAGCAGGGGAATAGGAATTCACCCCTCCACTTT
clone size: NA
J gene: TRBJ1-6
D gene: NA
CDR3 length: 15
V gene: TRBV11-2

CDR3 protein: CASSIEYFTDGELFF
CDR3 DNA: TGTGCCAGTAGTATAGAATACTTCACAGACGGGGAGCTGTTTTTT
clone size: NA
J gene: TRBJ2-2
D gene: NA
CDR3 length: 15
V gene: TRBV19

CDR3 protein: CASSLAQGKTAQFF
CDR3 DNA: TGTGCCAGCAGCTTAGCGCAGGGGAAGACGGCGCAGTTCTTC
clone size: NA
J gene: TRBJ2-1
D gene: NA
CDR3 length: 14
V gene: TRBV7-9

CDR3 protein: CAGPLRAGGNEQFF
CDR3 DNA: TGTGCCGGCCCGCTGAGGGCGGGAGGGAATGAGCAGTTCTTC
clone size: NA
J gene: TRBJ2-1
D gene: TRBD2
CDR3 length: 14
V gene: TRBV2

CDR3 protein: CAGGPNSYNEQFF
CDR3 DNA: TGTGCCGGGGGACCCAACTCCTACAATGAGCAGTTCTTC
clone size: NA
J gene: TRBJ2-1
D gene: NA
CDR3 length: 13
V gene: TRBV2

CDR3 protein: CASSIELARAGELFF
CDR3 DNA: TGTGCCAGTAGTATAGAGTTGGCTAGGGCCGGGGAGCTGTTTTTT
clone size: NA
J gene: TRBJ2-2
D gene: NA
CDR3 length: 15
V gene: TRBV19

CDR3 protein: CASSSGTDYEQYF
CDR3 DNA: TGTGCCAGCAGCTCCGGGACAGACTACGAGCAGTACTTC
clone size: NA
J gene: TRBJ2-7
D gene: TRBD1
CDR3 length: 13
V gene: TRBV6-1

CDR3 protein: CASSERGVLWNEQFF
CDR3 DNA: TGTGCCAGCAGTGAGAGGGGTGTTCTATGGAATGAGCAGTTCTTC
clone size: NA
J gene: TRBJ2-1
D gene: NA
CDR3 length: 15
V gene: TRBV2

CDR3 protein: CASSEEGFGYTF
CDR3 DNA: TGTGCCAGCAGTGAAGAAGGGTTCGGCTACACCTTC
clone size: NA
J gene: TRBJ1-2
D gene: NA
CDR3 length: 12
V gene: TRBV2

CDR3 protein: CATGDSPTHGYTF
CDR3 DNA: TGTGCCACCGGGGACTCACCAACCCATGGCTACACCTTC
clone size: medium-sized
J gene: TRBJ1-2
D gene: NA
CDR3 length: 13
V gene: TRBV15

CDR3 protein: CATSRRLAGDLNEQFF
CDR3 DNA: TGTGCCACCAGCCGACGTCTAGCGGGGGATTTGAATGAGCAGTTCTTC
clone size: NA
J gene: TRBJ2-1
D gene: TRBD2
CDR3 length: 16
V gene: TRBV15

CDR3 protein: CASILTSANEQFF
CDR3 DNA: TGTGCCAGCATCCTCACTAGCGCCAATGAGCAGTTCTTC
clone size: NA
J gene: TRBJ2-1
D gene: TRBD2
CDR3 length: 13
V gene: TRBV2

CDR3 protein: CASSAVASSTDTQYF
CDR3 DNA: TGTGCCAGTAGTGCGGTAGCGTCTAGCACAGATACGCAGTATTTT
clone size: NA
J gene: TRBJ2-3
D gene: NA
CDR3 length: 15
V gene: TRBV19

CDR3 protein: CASSHPAGYGYTF
CDR3 DNA: TGCGCCAGCAGCCATCCGGCGGGCTATGGCTACACCTTC
clone size: once
J gene: TRBJ1-2
D gene: NA
CDR3 length: 13
V gene: TRBV4-1

CDR3 protein: CASRLGSPEGLQETQYF
CDR3 DNA: TGTGCCAGCAGGTTAGGGAGCCCCGAGGGGCTACAAGAGACCCAGTACTTC
clone size: NA
J gene: TRBJ2-5
D gene: NA
CDR3 length: 17
V gene: TRBV7-9

CDR3 protein: CAISEAAVIEAFF
CDR3 DNA: TGTGCCATCAGTGAGGCCGCAGTAATCGAAGCTTTCTTT
clone size: NA
J gene: TRBJ1-1
D gene: NA
CDR3 length: 13
V gene: TRBV10-3

CDR3 protein: CASWDRVISGNTIYF
CDR3 DNA: TGTGCCAGCTGGGACAGGGTCATCTCTGGAAACACCATATATTTT
clone size: NA
J gene: TRBJ1-3
D gene: TRBD1
CDR3 length: 15
V gene: TRBV6-1